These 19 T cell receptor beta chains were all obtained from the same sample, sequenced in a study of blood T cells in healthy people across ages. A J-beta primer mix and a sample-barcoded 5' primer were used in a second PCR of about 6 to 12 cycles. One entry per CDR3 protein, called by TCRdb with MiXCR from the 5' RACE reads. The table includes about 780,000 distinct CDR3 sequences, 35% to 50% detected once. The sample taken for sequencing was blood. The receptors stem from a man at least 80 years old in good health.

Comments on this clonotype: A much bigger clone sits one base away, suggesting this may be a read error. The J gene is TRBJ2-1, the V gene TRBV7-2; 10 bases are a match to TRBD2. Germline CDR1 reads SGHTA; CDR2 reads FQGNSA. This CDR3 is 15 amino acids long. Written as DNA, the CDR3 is TGTGCCAGCGGCTTATACCTAGCGGGAGACAATGAGCAGTTCTTC. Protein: CASGLYLAGDNEQFF.

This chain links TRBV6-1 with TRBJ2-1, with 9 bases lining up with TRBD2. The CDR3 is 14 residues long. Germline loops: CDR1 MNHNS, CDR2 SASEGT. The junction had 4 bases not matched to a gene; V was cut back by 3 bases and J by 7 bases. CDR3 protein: CASSEGTSRNEQFF. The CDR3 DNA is TGTGCCAGCAGTGAGGGGACTAGCCGGAATGAGCAGTTCTTC.

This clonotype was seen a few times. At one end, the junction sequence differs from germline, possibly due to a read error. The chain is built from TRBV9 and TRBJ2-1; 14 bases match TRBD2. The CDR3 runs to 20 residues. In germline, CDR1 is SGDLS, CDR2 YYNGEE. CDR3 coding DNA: TGTGCCAGCAGCTTGGGGGGGGAAGGAAGGACTAGCGGGAGGTACACTGAGCAGTTCTTC. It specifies CASSLGGEGRTSGRYTEQFF.

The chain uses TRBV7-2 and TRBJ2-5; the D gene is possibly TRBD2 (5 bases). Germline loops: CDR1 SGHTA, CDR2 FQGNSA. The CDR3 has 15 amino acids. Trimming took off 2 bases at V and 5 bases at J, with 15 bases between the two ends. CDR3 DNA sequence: TGTGCCAGCAGCTTACTAGCAACAAAGGCGGAGACCCAGTACTTC. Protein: CASSLLATKAETQYF.

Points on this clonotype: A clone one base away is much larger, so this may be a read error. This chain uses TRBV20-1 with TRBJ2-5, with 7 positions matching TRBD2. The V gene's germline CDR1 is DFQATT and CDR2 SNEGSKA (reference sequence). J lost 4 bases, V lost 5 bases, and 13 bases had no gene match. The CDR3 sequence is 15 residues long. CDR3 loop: CSAPDRHGGRETQYF. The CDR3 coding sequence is TGCAGTGCTCCCGACCGACATGGCGGGAGAGAGACCCAGTACTTC.

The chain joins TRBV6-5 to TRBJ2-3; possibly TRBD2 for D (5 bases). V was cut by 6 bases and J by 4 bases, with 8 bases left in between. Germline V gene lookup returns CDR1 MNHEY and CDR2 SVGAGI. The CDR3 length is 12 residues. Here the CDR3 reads CASRGSSDTQYF. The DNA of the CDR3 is TGTGCCAGCAGGGGGAGTTCAGATACGCAGTATTTT.

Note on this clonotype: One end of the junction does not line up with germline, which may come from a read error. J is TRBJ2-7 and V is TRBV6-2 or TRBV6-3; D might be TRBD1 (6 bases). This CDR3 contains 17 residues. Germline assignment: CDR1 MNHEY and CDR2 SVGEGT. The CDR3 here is CASSYSSVTGTFYGQYF. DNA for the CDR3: TGTGCCAGCAGTTACTCATCGGTTACAGGGACGTTCTACGGGCAGTACTTC.

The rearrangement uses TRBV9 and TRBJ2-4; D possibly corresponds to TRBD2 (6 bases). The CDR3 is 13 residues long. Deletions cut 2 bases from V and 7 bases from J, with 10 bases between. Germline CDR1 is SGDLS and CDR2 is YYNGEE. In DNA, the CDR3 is TGTGCCAGCAGCGTCGGGACTGCTAACATTCAGTACTTC. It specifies CASSVGTANIQYF. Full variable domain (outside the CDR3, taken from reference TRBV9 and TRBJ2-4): DSGVTQTPKHLITATGQRVTLRCSPRSGDLSVYWYQQSLDQGLQFLIQYYNGEERAKGNILERFSAQQFPDLHSELNLSSLELGDSALYFCASSVGTANIQYFGAGTRLSVL.

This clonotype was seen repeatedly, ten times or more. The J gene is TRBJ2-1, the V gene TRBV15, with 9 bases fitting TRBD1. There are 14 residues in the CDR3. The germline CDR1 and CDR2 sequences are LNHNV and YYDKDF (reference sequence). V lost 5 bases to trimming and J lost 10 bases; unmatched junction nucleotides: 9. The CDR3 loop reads CATSLDRGVREQFF. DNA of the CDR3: TGTGCCACCAGCTTGGACAGGGGAGTTAGGGAGCAGTTCTTC.

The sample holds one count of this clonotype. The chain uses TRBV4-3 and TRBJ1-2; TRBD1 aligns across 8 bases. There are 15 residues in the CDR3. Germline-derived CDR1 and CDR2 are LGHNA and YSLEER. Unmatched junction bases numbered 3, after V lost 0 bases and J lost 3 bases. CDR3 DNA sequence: TGCGCCAGCAGCCAAGATCAGGGGGCCTACTATGGCTACACCTTC. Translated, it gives CASSQDQGAYYGYTF.

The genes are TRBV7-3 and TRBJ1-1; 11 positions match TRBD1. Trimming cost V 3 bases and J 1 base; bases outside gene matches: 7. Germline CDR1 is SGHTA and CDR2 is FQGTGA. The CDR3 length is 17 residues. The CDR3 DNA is TGTGCCAGCAGCTTTGCCGGGACAGGGGGGAAGAACACTGAAGCTTTCTTT. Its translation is CASSFAGTGGKNTEAFF. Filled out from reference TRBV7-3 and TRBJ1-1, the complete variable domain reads GAGVSQTPSNKVTEKGKYVELRCDPISGHTALYWYRQSLGQGPEFLIYFQGTGAADDSGLPNDRFFAVRPEGSVSTLKIQRTERGDSAVYLCASSFAGTGGKNTEAFFGQGTRLTVV.

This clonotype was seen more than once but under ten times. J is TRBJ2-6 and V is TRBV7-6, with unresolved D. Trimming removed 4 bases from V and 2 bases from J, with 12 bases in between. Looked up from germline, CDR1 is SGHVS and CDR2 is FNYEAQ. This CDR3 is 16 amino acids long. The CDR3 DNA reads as TGTGCCAGCAGCTCCCGCTGGGGAACTGGGGCCAACGTCCTGACTTTC. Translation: CASSSRWGTGANVLTF.

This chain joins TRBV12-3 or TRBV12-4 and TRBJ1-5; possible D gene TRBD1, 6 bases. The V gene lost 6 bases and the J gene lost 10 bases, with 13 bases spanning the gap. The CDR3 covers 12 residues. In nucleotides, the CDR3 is TGTGCCAGCAGGATTACAGGGAACCCCCAGCATTTT. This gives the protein CASRITGNPQHF.

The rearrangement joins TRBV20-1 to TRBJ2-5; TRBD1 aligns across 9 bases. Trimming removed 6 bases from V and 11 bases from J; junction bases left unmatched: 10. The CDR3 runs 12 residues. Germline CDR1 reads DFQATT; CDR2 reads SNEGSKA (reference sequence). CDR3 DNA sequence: TGCAGTGCAACCGGGACAGGGTATATGCAGTACTTC. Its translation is CSATGTGYMQYF.

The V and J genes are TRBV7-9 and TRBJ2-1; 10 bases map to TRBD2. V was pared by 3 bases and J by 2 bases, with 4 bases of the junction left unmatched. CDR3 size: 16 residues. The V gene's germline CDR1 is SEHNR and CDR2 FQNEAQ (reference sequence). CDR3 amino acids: CASSFPAGGPYNEQFF. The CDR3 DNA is TGTGCCAGCAGCTTTCCAGCGGGAGGGCCCTACAATGAGCAGTTCTTC.

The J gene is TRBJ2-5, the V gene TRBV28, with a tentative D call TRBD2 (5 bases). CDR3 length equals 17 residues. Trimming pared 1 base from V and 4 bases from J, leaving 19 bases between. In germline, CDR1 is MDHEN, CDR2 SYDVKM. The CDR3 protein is CASSLSDRGIPRETQYF. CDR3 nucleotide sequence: TGTGCCAGCAGTTTATCGGACCGGGGTATCCCACGAGAGACCCAGTACTTC. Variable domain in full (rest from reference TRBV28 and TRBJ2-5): DVKVTQSSRYLVKRTGEKVFLECVQDMDHENMFWYRQDPGLGLRLIYFSYDVKMKEKGDIPEGYSVSREKKERFSLILESASTNQTSMYLCASSLSDRGIPRETQYFGPGTRLLVL.

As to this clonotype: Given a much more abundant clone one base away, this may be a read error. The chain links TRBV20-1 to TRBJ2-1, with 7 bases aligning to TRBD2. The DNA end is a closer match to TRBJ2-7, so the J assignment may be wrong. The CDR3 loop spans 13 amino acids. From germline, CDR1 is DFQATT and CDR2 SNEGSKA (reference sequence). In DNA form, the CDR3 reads TGCAGTGCTAGAGTCCTAGCGGACAATGAGCAGTACTTC. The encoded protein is CSARVLADNEQYF.

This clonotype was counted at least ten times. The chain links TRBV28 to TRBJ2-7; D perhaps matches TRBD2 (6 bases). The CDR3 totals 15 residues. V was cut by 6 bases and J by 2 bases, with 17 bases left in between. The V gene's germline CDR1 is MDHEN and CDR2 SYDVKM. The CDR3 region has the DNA TGTGCCAGCAGCTCCCCAGGAGGGCCGACCTACGAGCAGTACTTC. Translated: CASSSPGGPTYEQYF.

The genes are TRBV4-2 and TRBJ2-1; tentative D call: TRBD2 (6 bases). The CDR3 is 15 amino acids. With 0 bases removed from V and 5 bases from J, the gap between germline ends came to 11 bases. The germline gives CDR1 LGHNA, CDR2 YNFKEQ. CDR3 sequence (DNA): TGTGCCAGCAGCCAAGAATTAGCGGCTAACAATGAGCAGTTCTTC. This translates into CASSQELAANNEQFF.